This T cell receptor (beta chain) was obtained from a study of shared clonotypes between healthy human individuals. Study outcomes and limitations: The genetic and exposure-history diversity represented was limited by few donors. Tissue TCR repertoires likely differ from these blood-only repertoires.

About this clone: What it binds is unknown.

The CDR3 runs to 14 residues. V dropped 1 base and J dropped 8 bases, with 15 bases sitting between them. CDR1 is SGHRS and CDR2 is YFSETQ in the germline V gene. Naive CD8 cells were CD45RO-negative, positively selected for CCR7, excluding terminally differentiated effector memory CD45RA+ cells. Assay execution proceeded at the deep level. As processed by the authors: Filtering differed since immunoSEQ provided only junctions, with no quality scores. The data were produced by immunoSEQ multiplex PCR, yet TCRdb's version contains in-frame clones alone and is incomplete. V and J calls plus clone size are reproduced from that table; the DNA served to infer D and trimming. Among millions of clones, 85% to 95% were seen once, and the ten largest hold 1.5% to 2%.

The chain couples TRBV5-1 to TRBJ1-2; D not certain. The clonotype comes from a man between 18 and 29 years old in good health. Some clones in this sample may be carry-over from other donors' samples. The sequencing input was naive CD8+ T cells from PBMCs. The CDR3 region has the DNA TGCGCCAGCAGCTTGTCTGCGGGTGGGAGAGGCTACACCTTC. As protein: CASSLSAGGRGYTF. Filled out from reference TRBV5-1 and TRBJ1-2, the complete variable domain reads KAGVTQTPRYLIKTRGQQVTLSCSPISGHRSVSWYQQTPGQGLQFLFEYFSETQRNKGNFPGRFSGRQFSNSRSEMNVSTLELGDSALYLCASSLSAGGRGYTFGSGTRLTVV.